This T cell receptor (beta chain) stems from a study of cytomegalovirus exposure and HLA in healthy donors. Some clones are missing from TCRdb's copy, which holds only in-frame ones; the method was immunoSEQ multiplex PCR. This sample has under 85,000 clones, with more than 85% found just once. The donors were members of the validation cohort comprising some 130 subjects, separate from the roughly 690-subject first cohort. Points from the study as a whole: First-cohort TCR clusters tended to co-occur in the approximately 110 validation repertoires, a later analysis found.

The CDR3 is made up of 18 amino acids. Per germline, CDR1 KGHSH and CDR2 LQKENI. With 2 bases clipped from V and 0 bases from J, the junction kept 11 bases outside the gene matches. Regarding this clone: Its matching antigen is unknown.

The sample comprised PBMCs. The chain employs TRBV18 and TRBJ2-3, with TRBD2 matching over 7 bases. The source of this sequence is a man between 18 and 29 years old in good health and CMV-seropositive. The CDR3 DNA reads as TGTGCCAGCTCACCAATTGCGGGACTAACCTCTAGCACAGATACGCAGTATTTT. This gives the protein CASSPIAGLTSSTDTQYF.